The next 13 T cell receptor beta chains were all read from a single sample in a study of Graves' ophthalmopathy and Graves' hyperthyroidism (dated by TCRdb to the late 2010s). This sample was sequenced with an Illumina HiSeq 2000. For repertoire sequencing, TCR beta CDR3 regions were amplified from RNA transcripts. A first-round RT-PCR used HTBI primers with the Qiagen OneStep RT-PCR kit, followed by a second-round multiplex PCR, size selection and purification. The raw public data were reprocessed by TCRdb itself: fastp quality trimming at Q25, MiXCR clonotype calling, in-frame beta chains only. All rows with the same CDR3 protein become a single entry with the most common DNA and genes. Recorded for this sample are hundreds of thousands of distinct CDR3 sequences; about 38% of them occurred a single time. Over 2.5% of the sample rests with the top ten. The specimen sequenced was peripheral blood. These receptors originate from an adult man with Graves' ophthalmopathy.

As for this clonotype: One end of the junction varies from germline; a read error may be responsible. The J gene is TRBJ1-1, the V gene TRBV29-1; the D gene is possibly TRBD1 (6 bases). Germline V CDR1 and CDR2: SQVTM, ANQGSEA. This CDR3 has 12 residues. CDR3 loop: CSVDLRGGEASF. CDR3 nucleotide sequence: TGCAGCGTCGACCTCCGAGGGGGTGAAGCTTCCTTT. The variable domain in full, completed from reference TRBV29-1 and TRBJ1-1, reads SAVISQKPSRDICQRGTSLTIQCQVDSQVTMMFWYRQQPGQSLTLIATANQGSEATYESGFVIDKFPISRPNLTFSTLTVSNMSPEDSSIYLCSVDLRGGEASFGQGTRLTVV.

This clonotype appeared a few times. The chain employs TRBV14 and TRBJ1-2, with 9 bases matching TRBD1. The germline CDR1 and CDR2 sequences are SGHDN and FVKESK. The V segment lost 8 bases and the J segment 4 bases; nucleotides outside the gene matches: 14. The CDR3 sequence is 16 residues long. DNA of the CDR3: TGTGCCAGCTCACCCGCTGGACAGGGGAAAGGCTATGGCTACACCTTC. It yields the protein CASSPAGQGKGYGYTF.

The sample holds a few counts of this clonotype. A much larger clone differs by one base, so this may be a read error. This rearrangement joins TRBV29-1 to TRBJ1-3, with 7 positions matching TRBD1. This CDR3 has 14 residues. Germline V gives CDR1 SQVTM, CDR2 ANQGSEA. With V trimmed by 3 bases and J by 0 bases, 2 bases remained unmatched. The chain's CDR3 is CSVEGTVSGNTIYF. The CDR3 DNA follows: TGCAGCGTTGAGGGGACAGTCTCTGGAAACACCATATATTTT.

This clonotype has at least ten counts. The chain combines TRBV7-2 with TRBJ2-6; 7 nucleotides match TRBD1. This CDR3 has 14 amino acids. Germline assignment: CDR1 SGHTA and CDR2 FQGNSA. Trimming cost V 7 bases and J 3 bases; bases outside gene matches: 3. The CDR3 DNA follows: TGTGCCAGCAACCAGGGGGATGGGGCCAACGTCCTGACTTTC. It encodes CASNQGDGANVLTF.

This clonotype appeared a few times. The chain uses TRBV7-8 and TRBJ1-5; D is ambiguous. This CDR3 region has 15 residues. The V gene's germline CDR1 is SGHVS and CDR2 FQNEAQ. V lost 1 base and J lost 0, with 7 bases in between. CDR3 protein: CASSLGPNSNQPQHF. The CDR3 DNA reads TGTGCCAGCAGCTTAGGGCCTAATAGCAATCAGCCCCAGCATTTT.

Worth noting for this clonotype: One junction end does not reproduce the germline sequence, and a read error may be involved. The chain employs TRBV10-3 and TRBJ1-4; D is ambiguous. CDR1 is ENHRY, CDR2 SYGVKD, per germline. The CDR3 runs 15 residues. The CDR3 protein is CASSEQLEGNEKLFF. Here the CDR3 DNA reads TGTGCCAGCAGTGAACAGCTCGAGGGTAATGAAAAACTGTTTTTT.

The chain combines TRBV20-1 with TRBJ2-5; 9 positions match TRBD1. Germline lookup yields CDR1 DFQATT and CDR2 SNEGSKA (reference sequence). CDR3 size: 15 residues. J was trimmed by 11 bases and V by 3 bases; bases with no gene match: 16. This CDR3 is CSASFGTGPRGEQYF. Written as DNA, the CDR3 is TGCAGTGCTAGTTTCGGGACAGGGCCTCGTGGGGAGCAGTACTTC.

A note on this clonotype: Since the CDR3 does not end with the conserved phenylalanine or tryptophan, this likely comes from a read error. The V and J genes are TRBV20-1 and TRBJ1-5; TRBD1 matches at 11 bases. The ends lost 0 bases at V and 6 bases at J; junction bases unmatched: 4. This CDR3 comprises 15 residues. Germline V CDR1 and CDR2: DFQATT, SNEGSKA (reference sequence). CDR3: CSAREKDRGLQPQHL. For the CDR3, the DNA is TGCAGTGCTAGAGAAAAGGACAGGGGGCTTCAGCCCCAGCATCTT.

Worth noting for this clonotype: It may be a read error: a sequence one base away is much more abundant. This chain joins TRBV10-3 and TRBJ2-7; no reliable D call. The ends were cut back, 6 bases at V and 4 bases at J, with 13 bases in the middle. The CDR3 runs to 13 residues. Germline V gene lookup returns CDR1 ENHRY and CDR2 SYGVKD. This CDR3 reads CAIRQASSYEQYF. In nucleotides, the CDR3 is TGTGCCATCAGGCAGGCGTCTTCGTACGAGCAGTACTTC.

This clonotype has just a few counts. The chain recombines TRBV20-1 with TRBJ2-7, with 10 bases matching TRBD1. Germline V CDR1 and CDR2: DFQATT, SNEGSKA (reference sequence). Trimming at V came to 5 bases and at J to 4 bases, leaving 11 bases not matched to a gene. This CDR3 comprises 15 residues. The CDR3 DNA reads as TGCAGTGCTCAGACCTCGGGACAGGGGACGTACGAGCAGTACTTC. It yields the protein CSAQTSGQGTYEQYF.

This clonotype was detected only a few times. The chain carries TRBV9 and TRBJ2-2; possible D gene TRBD1, 5 bases. In germline, CDR1 is SGDLS, CDR2 YYNGEE. Trimming shortened V by 0 bases and J by 7 bases, and 16 bases separated the two germline ends. CDR3 length: 16 residues. CDR3 nucleotides: TGTGCCAGCAGCGTAGGCTTCCTGGACACACACGGGGAGCTGTTTTTT. Translated: CASSVGFLDTHGELFF.

This clonotype was observed at least ten times. V gene TRBV24-1 combines with J gene TRBJ1-5; the D gene is possibly TRBD1 (6 bases). This CDR3 has 15 residues. Trimming cost V 4 bases and J 5 bases, with 14 bases left between them. CDR1 is KGHDR, CDR2 SFDVKD, per germline. The CDR3 region has the DNA TGTGCCACCAGTGAAGGGGGGGGCGCCCATCAGCCCCAGCATTTT. Translated, it gives CATSEGGGAHQPQHF.

This clonotype was seen ten or more times. The chain uses TRBV20-1 and TRBJ1-2; 7 positions match TRBD1. J was trimmed by 2 bases and V by 6 bases; bases with no gene match: 3. The CDR3 is 12 residues long. The germline V gene has CDR1 DFQATT and CDR2 SNEGSKA (reference sequence). This CDR3 reads CSAPTGNYGYTF. In nucleotides, the CDR3 is TGCAGTGCCCCGACAGGGAACTATGGCTACACCTTC.